The clone carrying this T cell receptor (beta chain) was observed a few times. Its target is not known. Clones were sequenced by immunoSEQ multiplex PCR, and TCRdb holds only the in-frame ones, with some missing. The sample has around 37,000 clones; roughly a third are singletons. Sample treatment: randomized to nivolumab then ipilimumab (arm A) or the reverse (arm B). This specimen comes from a study of sequential checkpoint blockade in melanoma. Study overall: TCRβ was sequenced from DNA of 91 pretreatment tumors. Notes on the study in general: Response in arm A was associated with pretreatment TIL clonality.

From germline, CDR1 is MNHGY and CDR2 SAAAGT. J was trimmed by 0 bases and V by 6 bases; bases with no gene match: 10. CDR3 length: 17 amino acids. The chain joins TRBV6-8 to TRBJ1-5, with 8 positions matching TRBD1. The sequences come from tumor tissue (inferred from file names), collected from a patient given nivolumab and ipilimumab in sequence. This sequence was found in a human donor with melanoma. CDR3 nucleotides: TGTGCCAGCAGCCCCCCGGGACAGGTTTATAGCAATCAGCCCCAGCATTTT. This gives the protein CASSPPGQVYSNQPQHF.